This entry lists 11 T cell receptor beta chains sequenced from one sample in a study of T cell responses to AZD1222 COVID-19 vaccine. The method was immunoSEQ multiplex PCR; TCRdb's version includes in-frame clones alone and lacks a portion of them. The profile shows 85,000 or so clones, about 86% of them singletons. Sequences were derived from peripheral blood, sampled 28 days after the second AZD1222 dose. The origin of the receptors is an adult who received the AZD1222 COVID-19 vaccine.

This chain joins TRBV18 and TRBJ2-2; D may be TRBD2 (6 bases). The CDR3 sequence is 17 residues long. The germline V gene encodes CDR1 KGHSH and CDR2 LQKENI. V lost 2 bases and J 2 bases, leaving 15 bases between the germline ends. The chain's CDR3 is CASSPMNGGTNTGELFF. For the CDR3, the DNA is TGTGCCAGCTCACCAATGAACGGCGGGACTAACACCGGGGAGCTGTTTTTT.

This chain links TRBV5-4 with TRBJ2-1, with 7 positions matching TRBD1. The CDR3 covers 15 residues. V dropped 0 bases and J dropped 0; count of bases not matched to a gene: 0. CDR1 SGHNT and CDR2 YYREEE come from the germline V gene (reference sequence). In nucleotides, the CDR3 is TGTGCCAGCAGCTTGGGACAGGGCTCCTACAATGAGCAGTTCTTC. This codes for CASSLGQGSYNEQFF.

The DNA of the CDR3 is TGTGCCAGCAGTTACGAAACGTACACTGAAGCTTTCTTT. Translating it yields CASSYETYTEAFF. The chain is built from TRBV6-5 and TRBJ1-1, with D hard to call. This CDR3 spans 13 amino acids. The germline gives CDR1 MNHEY, CDR2 SVGAGI. Trimming removed 2 bases from V and 3 bases from J, with 7 bases in between.

CDR3 region: CASSPMGGTINTGELFF. CDR3 in DNA: TGTGCCAGCAGCCCAATGGGGGGGACAATCAACACCGGGGAGCTGTTTTTT. The gene calls are TRBV7-3 and TRBJ2-2; a weak D match, TRBD2 (7 bases). Deletions cut 5 bases from V and 2 bases from J, with 18 bases between. The CDR3 is 17 amino acids. Germline assignment: CDR1 SGHTA and CDR2 FQGTGA.

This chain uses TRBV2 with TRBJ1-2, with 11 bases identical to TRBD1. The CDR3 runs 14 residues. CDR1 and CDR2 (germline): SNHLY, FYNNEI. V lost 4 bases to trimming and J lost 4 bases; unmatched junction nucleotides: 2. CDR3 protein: CASSGTGGSYGYTF. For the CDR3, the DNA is TGTGCCAGCAGTGGGACAGGGGGCAGCTATGGCTACACCTTC.

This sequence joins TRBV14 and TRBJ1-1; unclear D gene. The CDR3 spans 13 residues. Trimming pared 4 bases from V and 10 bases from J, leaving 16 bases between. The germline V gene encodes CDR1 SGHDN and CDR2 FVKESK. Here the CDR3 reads CASSPSIGRGAFF. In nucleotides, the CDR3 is TGTGCCAGCAGCCCCAGCATTGGACGGGGAGCTTTCTTT.

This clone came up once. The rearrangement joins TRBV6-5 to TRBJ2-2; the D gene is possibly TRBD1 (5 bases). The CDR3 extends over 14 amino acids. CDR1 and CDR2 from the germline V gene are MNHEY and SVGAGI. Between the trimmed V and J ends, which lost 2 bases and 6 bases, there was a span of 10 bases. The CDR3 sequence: CASSYRGNAGELFF. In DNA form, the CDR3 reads TGTGCCAGCAGTTACAGGGGAAACGCCGGGGAGCTGTTTTTT.

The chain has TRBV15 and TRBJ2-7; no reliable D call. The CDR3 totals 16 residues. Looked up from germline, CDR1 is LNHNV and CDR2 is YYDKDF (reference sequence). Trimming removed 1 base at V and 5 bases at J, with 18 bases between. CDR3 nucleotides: TGTGCCACCAGCAGAGGGGGAACGGTAGGCGCGGACGAGCAGTACTTC. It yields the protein CATSRGGTVGADEQYF.

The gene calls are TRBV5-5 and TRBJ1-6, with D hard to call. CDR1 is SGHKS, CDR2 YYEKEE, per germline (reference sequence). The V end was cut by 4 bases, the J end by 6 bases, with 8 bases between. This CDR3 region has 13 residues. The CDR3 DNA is TGTGCCAGCAGCAGCTTGCTTAATTCACCCCTCCACTTT. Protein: CASSSLLNSPLHF.

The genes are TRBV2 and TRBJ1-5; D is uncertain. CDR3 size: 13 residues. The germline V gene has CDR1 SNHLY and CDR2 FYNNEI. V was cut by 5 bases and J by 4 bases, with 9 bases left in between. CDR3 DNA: TGTGCCAGCAGTCCCGAATCTAATCAGCCCCAGCATTTT. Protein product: CASSPESNQPQHF.

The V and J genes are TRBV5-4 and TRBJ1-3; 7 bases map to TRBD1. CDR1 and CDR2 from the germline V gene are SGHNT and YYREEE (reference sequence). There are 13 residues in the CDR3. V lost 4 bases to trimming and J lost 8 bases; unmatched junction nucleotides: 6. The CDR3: CASSPDREYTIYF. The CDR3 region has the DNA TGTGCCAGCAGCCCTGACAGGGAATACACCATATATTTT.